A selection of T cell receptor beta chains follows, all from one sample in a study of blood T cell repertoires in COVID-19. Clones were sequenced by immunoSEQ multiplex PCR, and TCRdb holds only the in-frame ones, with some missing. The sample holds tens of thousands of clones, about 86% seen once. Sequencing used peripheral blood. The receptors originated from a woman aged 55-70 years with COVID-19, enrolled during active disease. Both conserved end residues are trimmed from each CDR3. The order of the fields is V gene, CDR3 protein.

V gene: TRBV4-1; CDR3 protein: ASSQGEGYNQPQH
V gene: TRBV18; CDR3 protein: ASSRSIALD
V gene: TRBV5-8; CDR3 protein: ASSFRREVDVGQF
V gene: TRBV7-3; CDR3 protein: ASSLHPQGVGNTEAF
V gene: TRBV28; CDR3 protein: ASRPGADYEQY
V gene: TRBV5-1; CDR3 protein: ASRPGAGRGATEAF
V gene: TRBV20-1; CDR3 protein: SASPLAGRYNEQF
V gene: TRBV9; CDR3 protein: ASSVAPRELVHEQF
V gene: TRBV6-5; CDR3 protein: AGQTVAGTEAF
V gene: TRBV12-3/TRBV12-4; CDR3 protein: ASSLGTGGGYT
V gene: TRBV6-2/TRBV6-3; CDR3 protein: ASSPYGTTYEQY
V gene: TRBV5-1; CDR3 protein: ASSLEQGTYTEAF
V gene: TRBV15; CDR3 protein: ATSSPRGGPGELF
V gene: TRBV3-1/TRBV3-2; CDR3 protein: ASSQDQDSRYGYT
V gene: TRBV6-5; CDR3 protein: ASSPGQMNTEAF
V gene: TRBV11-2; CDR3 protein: ASSFGDEQF
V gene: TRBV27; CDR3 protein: ATAQGNTYEQY
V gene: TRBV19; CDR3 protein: ASSRDRGDEQY
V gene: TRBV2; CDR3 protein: ASSAGLAYNEQF
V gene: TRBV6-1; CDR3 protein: ASSEAPSLAYTDTQY
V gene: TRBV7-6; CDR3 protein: ASSLALAGNTGELF
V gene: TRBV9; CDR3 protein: ASSVLSQGRNTGELF
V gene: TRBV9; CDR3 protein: ASSTSYGYT
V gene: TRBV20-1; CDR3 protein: SASYVRDQPQH
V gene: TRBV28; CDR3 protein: ASSSGGFEQY
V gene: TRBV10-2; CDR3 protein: ATSTEVNTEAF
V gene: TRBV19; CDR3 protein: ASSTSGRTQETQY
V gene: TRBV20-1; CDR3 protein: SASLASGSSDTQY
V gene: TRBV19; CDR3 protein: ASSIGRVNTEAF
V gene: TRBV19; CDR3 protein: ASRPGGSSRGYGYT
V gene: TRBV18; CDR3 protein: ASSGTGDSGNTIY
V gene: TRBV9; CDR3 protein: ASSVGLGDYNEQF
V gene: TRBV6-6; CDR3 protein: ASRAGQGAPEAF
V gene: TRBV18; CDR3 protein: ASSPRIPGTGPQPQH
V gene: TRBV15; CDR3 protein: ATSRGRQGTEAF
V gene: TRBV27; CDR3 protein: ASSQGGLSGRGNTQY
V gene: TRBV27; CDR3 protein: ASSLFPTGWELF
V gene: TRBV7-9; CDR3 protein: ASSSGITEAF
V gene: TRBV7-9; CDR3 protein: ASSRGTGGRQPQH
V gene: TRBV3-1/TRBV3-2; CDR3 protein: ASSAWKGNYGYT
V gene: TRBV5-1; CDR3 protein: ASSFGTESYGYT
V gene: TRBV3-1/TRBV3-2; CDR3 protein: ASSQNRGNYYGYT
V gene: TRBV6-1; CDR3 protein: ASSETNFEQY
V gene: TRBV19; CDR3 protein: ASSIEAGRPSNYGYT
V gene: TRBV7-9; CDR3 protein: ASSLAEGNTEAF
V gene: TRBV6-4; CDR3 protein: ASIGVASEQY
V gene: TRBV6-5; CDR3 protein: ASRGGENIQY
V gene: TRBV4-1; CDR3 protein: ASSQDRSSGNTIY
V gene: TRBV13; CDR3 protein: ASSLGPEGYEQY
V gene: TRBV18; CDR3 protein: ATSSDRVRRARSEKLF
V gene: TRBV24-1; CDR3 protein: ATSDSGTGRSYNEQF
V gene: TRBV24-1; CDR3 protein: ATSDSRAPYNEQF
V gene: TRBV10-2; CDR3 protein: ASSEGQGYNEQF
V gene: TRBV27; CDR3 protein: ASSLSSEADGYT
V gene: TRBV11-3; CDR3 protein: ASSLVSGSQETQY
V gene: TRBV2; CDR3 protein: ASSKAAATEAF
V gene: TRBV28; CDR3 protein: ASSSDRKNTEAF